This TCR beta chain was sequenced during a study of beta chain features in type 1 diabetes (dated by TCRdb to between 2018 and 2020). Background for the entire study: Patients and healthy donors did not differ in mean age, gender distribution, total cell number or subset yield. A total of 85 million to 110 million sorted cells were examined across all samples, and RNA yield correlated strongly with the number of cells per subset. The study compared TCRB repertoires of sorted circulating CD4+ T cell subsets between recently diagnosed type 1 diabetes patients and matched healthy donors. Regulatory and stem cell-like memory subsets were isolated from only 8 patients and about eight healthy donors, whereas naive and central memory subsets came from all 28 donors.

CDR1 and CDR2 were assigned from the germline V gene as KGHSH and LQKENI. Taken from cysteine to phenylalanine, the CDR3 has 15 residues. Just the 45-base CDR3 DNA is kept, in frame starting at base 1. Germline trimming amounts to 3 bases on V and 6 bases on J, with 9 as the count of junction bases outside the gene matches. Details on this clone: Its antigen remains unidentified. The input lacks base qualities; no much larger clone sits a single base away.

The entire isolated RNA was reverse transcribed using the High Capacity cDNA Reverse Transcription Kit, and thus expressed TCRB transcripts were sequenced. For stem cell-like memory T cell samples, survey-depth immunoSEQ sequencing was used, averaging about 970,000 total reads per sample. After sorted cells were lysed in RLT buffer, RNA was extracted with DNase-treated RNeasy Micro or Mini kits, with the choice depending on cell number. Each cell subset was processed on its own to prevent cross-contamination, while patient and healthy donor samples were processed together. TCRB sequences were amplified from cDNA with the immunoSEQ multiplex PCR, producing 87-bp fragments spanning the CDR3 region. Sequencing of the amplicons was done on the Illumina HiSeq platform. Per the original workflow: Synthetic template baselines were used to correct PCR bias computationally, reads within Hamming distance 2 were collapsed, and singletons that could not be merged were discarded. Reads were aligned against IMGT to assign V, D and J genes, CDR3 length and insertions or deletions at six rearrangement sites. Clonotype counts were normalized to sorted cell number within each subset before computing true diversity and Gini coefficients with the tcR R package. Repertoire sharing was quantified using the overlap coefficient calculated on TCRB nucleotide sequences. TCRdb took this table from immuneACCESS and kept in-frame rearrangements with V and J called. Such tables lack part of the clones; where checked against another copy, unresolved V genes explain under half of the gap, and the rest is unexplained. For V, J and clone size, that table is used; D and trimming come from the DNA. For this sample the table gives more than 85,000 clones, of which 40% were detected only once. The top ten clones comprise roughly 0.064% of the sample.

Findings and caveats that apply to the study as a whole: Because cDNA was sequenced instead of genomic DNA, activated cells with high expression could be over-represented, although the groups did not differ in activation or CD3 levels. In all four CD4+ subsets, TCRB CDR3 length was moderately but significantly shorter in type 1 diabetes patients. Naive, central memory and regulatory TCRB repertoires appeared to be more alike among patients than among healthy donors. PCR may preferentially amplify shorter templates, but because patient and control samples were amplified and corrected together, any resulting skew would affect both groups equally. Because small numbers of individuals were included in the HLA sub-analyses, any influence of HLA type on TCRB rearrangement was left unresolved. Fewer insertions and more nucleotide deletions at VDJ recombination sites were observed in patients with type 1 diabetes, implying thymic rearrangement abnormalities.

Each donor gave one peripheral blood draw, approximately 0.11 L on average, collected into heparinised tubes. A BD FACSAria II and a panel including CD45RO, CCR7, CD25, CD127, CD95 and CD27 were used to sort naive, central memory, regulatory and stem cell-like memory CD4+ T cells. All sorted populations exceeded 98% purity. PBMCs were separated immediately by Lymphoprep density gradient centrifugation and were stained directly, without being cultured. So that batch effects would be minimized, each experiment stained and sorted samples in pairs, pairing one healthy donor with one patient. The rearrangement joined TRBV18 to TRBJ2-7, with 9 bases matching TRBD1. What was sequenced was stem cell memory CD4+ T cells from blood. Taken with the paper, the label for cell subset or site translates to: stem cell-like memory CD4+ T cells. The TCR sequence derives from a woman between 18 and 29 years old in good health. The DNA is as follows: TGTGCCAGCTCACCTCGTGGGGACAGGGCTGCCGAGCAGTACTTC. The resulting protein is CASSPRGDRAAEQYF.